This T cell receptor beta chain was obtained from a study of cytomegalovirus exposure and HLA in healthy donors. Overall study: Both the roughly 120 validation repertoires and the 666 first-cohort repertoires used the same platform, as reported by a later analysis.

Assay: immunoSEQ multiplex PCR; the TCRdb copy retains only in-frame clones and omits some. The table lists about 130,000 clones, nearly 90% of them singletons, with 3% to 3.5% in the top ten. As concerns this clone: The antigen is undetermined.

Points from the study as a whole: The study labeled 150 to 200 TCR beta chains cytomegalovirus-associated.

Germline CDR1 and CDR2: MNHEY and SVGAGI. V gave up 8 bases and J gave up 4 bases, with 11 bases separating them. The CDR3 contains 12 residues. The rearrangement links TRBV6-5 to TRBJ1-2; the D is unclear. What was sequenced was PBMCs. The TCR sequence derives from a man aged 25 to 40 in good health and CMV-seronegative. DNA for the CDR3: TGTGCCAGCTCCCAAGCTTTCTATGGCTACACCTTC. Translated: CASSQAFYGYTF.